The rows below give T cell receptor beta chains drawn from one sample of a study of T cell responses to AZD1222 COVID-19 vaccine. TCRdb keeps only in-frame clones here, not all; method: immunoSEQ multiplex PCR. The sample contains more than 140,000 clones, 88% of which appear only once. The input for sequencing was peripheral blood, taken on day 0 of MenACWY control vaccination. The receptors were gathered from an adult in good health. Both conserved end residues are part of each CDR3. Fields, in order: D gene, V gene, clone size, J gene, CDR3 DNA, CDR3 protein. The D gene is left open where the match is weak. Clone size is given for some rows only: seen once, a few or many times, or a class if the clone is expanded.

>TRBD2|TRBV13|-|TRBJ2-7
TGTGCCAGCAGCTCCGGGACTAGCGGAACCTACTACGAGCAGTACTTC
CASSSGTSGTYYEQYF
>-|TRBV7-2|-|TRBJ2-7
TGTGCCAGCAGCTTGGGGCGGCAGGGTGGCTACGAGCAGTACTTC
CASSLGRQGGYEQYF
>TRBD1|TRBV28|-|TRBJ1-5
TGTGCCAGCACCTCCAGGACAGGGGGTTCTGGTCAGCCCCAGCATTTT
CASTSRTGGSGQPQHF
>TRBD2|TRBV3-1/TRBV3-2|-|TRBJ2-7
TGTGCCAGCAGCTCGCGGACTAGCGGTAGTTACGAGCAGTACTTC
CASSSRTSGSYEQYF
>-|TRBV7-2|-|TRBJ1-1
TGTGCCAGCAGCGCACAACAGGAAAATCGAGAAGCTTTCTTT
CASSAQQENREAFF
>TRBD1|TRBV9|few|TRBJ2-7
TGTGCCAGCAGCGTAGAGGTCAGGGGGCATGACGAGCAGTACTTC
CASSVEVRGHDEQYF
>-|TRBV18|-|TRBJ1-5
TGTGCCAGCTCACCATATAAGGATTTTCAGCCCCAGCATTTT
CASSPYKDFQPQHF
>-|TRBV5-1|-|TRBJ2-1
TGCGCCAGCAGCTTTCACAGTGTCGATTCCTACAATGAGCAGTTCTTC
CASSFHSVDSYNEQFF
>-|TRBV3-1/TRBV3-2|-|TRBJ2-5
TGTGCCAGCAGCCAGCTCCATCAGCAGGGTGGACAAGAGACCCAGTACTTC
CASSQLHQQGGQETQYF
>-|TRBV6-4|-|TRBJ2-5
TGTGCCAGCAGGGCAGGTACAGCGGTCCTTCAAGAGACCCAGTACTTC
CASRAGTAVLQETQYF
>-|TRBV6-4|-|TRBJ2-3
TGTGCCAGCAGTGAAGGGACAAGCACAGATACGCAGTATTTT
CASSEGTSTDTQYF
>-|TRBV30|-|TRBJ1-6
TGTGCCTGGAGTGTTCAGGCCTCCTATAATTCACCCCTCCACTTT
CAWSVQASYNSPLHF
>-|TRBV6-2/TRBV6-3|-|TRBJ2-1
TGTGCCAGCAGTCGGTGGAGGGGGAATGAGCAGTTCTTC
CASSRWRGNEQFF
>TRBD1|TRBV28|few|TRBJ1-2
TGTGCCAGCAGAGGAAACAGGGGATCGTTGGGCTACACCTTC
CASRGNRGSLGYTF
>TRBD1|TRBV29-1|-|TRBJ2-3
TGCAGCGTAACGACAGGGGCGGGCGATACGCAGTATTTT
CSVTTGAGDTQYF
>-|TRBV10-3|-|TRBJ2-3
TGTGCCATCAGTGAGTCGTGGGGGCCTATTGAAGATACGCAGTATTTT
CAISESWGPIEDTQYF
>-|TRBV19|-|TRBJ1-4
TGTGCCAGTAGTAGGAACAGTAATGAAAAACTGTTTTTT
CASSRNSNEKLFF
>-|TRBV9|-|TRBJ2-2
TGTGCCAGCAGCGCTCTTCGGACCGGGGAGCTGTTTTTT
CASSALRTGELFF
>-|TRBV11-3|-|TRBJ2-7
TGTGCCAGCAGCTACCGGGATCCCTGGGAGCAGTACTTC
CASSYRDPWEQYF
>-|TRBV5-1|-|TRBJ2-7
TGCGCCAGCAGCTTGGCCGGAGCCGAGCAGTACTTC
CASSLAGAEQYF
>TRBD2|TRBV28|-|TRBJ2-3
TGTGCCAGCAGTAGTACGGGACTAGCGGGAGCCGATACGCAGTATTTT
CASSSTGLAGADTQYF
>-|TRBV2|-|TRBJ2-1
TGTGCCAGCAGTGTATATGGTAGCTCCTACAATGAGCAGTTCTTC
CASSVYGSSYNEQFF
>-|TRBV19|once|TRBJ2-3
TGTGCCAGTAGCGGCCCGGGGGACCGACCCACAGATACGCAGTATTTT
CASSGPGDRPTDTQYF
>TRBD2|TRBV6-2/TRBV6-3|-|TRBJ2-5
TGTGCCAGCAGTGGACTAGCAGGGTGGCGGGGCCAAGAGACCCAGTACTTC
CASSGLAGWRGQETQYF
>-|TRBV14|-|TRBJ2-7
TGTGCCAGCAGCCAAGATTTCGCCGGGTTAGGCGCCGAGCAGTACTTC
CASSQDFAGLGAEQYF
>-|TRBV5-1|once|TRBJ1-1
TGCGCCAGCAGCCGTCTCTCCGGGAGTAACACTGAAGCTTTCTTT
CASSRLSGSNTEAFF
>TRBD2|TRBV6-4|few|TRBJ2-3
TGTGCCAGCAGTGCACTAGCGGGTAGCACAGATACGCAGTATTTT
CASSALAGSTDTQYF
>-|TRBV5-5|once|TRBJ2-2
TGTGCCAGCAGCTCAATGCAGACGCGAAACACCGGGGAGCTGTTTTTT
CASSSMQTRNTGELFF
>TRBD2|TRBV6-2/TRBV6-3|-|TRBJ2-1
TGTGCCAGCAGTGCACCCGGGAGGGGAACGGGGGAGCAGTTCTTC
CASSAPGRGTGEQFF
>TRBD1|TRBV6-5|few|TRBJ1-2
TGTGCCAGCAGACTTACAGGGGACCCTAACTATGGCTACACCTTC
CASRLTGDPNYGYTF
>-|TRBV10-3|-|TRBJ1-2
TGTGCCACCGCAAGGTCCCCTAACTATGGCTACACCTTC
CATARSPNYGYTF
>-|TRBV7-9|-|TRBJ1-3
TGTGCCAGCAGCTTACTGGGTTTCTCTGGAAACACCATATATTTT
CASSLLGFSGNTIYF
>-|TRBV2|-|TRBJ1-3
TGTGCCAGCAGTGGGACGGGCGGCCCTGGAAACACCATATATTTT
CASSGTGGPGNTIYF
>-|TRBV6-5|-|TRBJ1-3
TGTGCCAGCAGTTACTCGAATGGCAGAAAAGGAAACACCATATATTTT
CASSYSNGRKGNTIYF
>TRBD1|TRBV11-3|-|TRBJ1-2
TGTGCCAGCAGCCCACTCCTGACAGGGAACTATGGCTACACCTTC
CASSPLLTGNYGYTF
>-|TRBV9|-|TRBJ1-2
TGTGCCAGCAGCGTAGTATCGGGTTTAGGCTACACCTTC
CASSVVSGLGYTF
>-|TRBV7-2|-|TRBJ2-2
TGTGCCAGCAGCTTAGTATTCGGGGGCACCGGGGAGCTGTTTTTT
CASSLVFGGTGELFF
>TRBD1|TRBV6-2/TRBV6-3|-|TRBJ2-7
TGTGCCAGCAGTTACGAGGGGGCGGAAAAGTACTTC
CASSYEGAEKYF
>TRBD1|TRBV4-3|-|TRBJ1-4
TGCGCCAGCAGCCGAGGACAGGGGGCTGAAAAACTGTTTTTT
CASSRGQGAEKLFF
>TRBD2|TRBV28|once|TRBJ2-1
TGTGCCAGCAGGACTAGCGGGATTCCTACCTACAATGAGCAGTTCTTC
CASRTSGIPTYNEQFF
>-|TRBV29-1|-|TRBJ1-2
TGCAGCGTTGAACGGCGTCAGTTACCTGGCTACACCTTC
CSVERRQLPGYTF
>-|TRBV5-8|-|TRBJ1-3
TGTGCCAGCAGTTCACCGGGACTTAGCTCTGGAAACACCATATATTTT
CASSSPGLSSGNTIYF
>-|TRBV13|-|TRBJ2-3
TGTGCCAGCAGCCCCGGAGAGGGGTCCTCAGATACGCAGTATTTT
CASSPGEGSSDTQYF
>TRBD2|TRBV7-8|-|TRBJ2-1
TGTGCCAGCAGCTCCCCCAGACCGGGACTAGCCACCTACAATGAGCAGTTCTTC
CASSSPRPGLATYNEQFF
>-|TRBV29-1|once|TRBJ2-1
TGCAGCGTTGAGAGGGGGAGCTCCTACAATGAGCAGTTCTTC
CSVERGSSYNEQFF
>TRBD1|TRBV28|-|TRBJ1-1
TGTGCCAGCAGTTTTTCCGGGACAGCTAACACTGAAGCTTTCTTT
CASSFSGTANTEAFF
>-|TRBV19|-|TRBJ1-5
TGTGCCAGTAATAGGGGGGGTTTGAGCAATCAGCCCCAGCATTTT
CASNRGGLSNQPQHF
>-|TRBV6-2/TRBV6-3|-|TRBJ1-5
TGTGCCAGCAGTTACCGGAACGTTAGTAATCAGCCCCAGCATTTT
CASSYRNVSNQPQHF
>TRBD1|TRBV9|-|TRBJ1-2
TGTGCCAGCAGCCCGCGGACAGGGTCGGACTATGGCTACACCTTC
CASSPRTGSDYGYTF
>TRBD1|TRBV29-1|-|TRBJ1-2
TGCAGCGTCCCCATGGGTGGGACAGGGGAGGGCTACACCTTC
CSVPMGGTGEGYTF
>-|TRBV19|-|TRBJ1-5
TGTGCCAGTAGTACCTTCGCAGACAATCAGCCCCAGCATTTT
CASSTFADNQPQHF
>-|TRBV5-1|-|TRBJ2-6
TGCGCCAGCAGCGAAATACCAGCGAGCTCTGGGGCCAACGTCCTGACTTTC
CASSEIPASSGANVLTF
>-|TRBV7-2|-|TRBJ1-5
TGTGCCAGCAGCTCTTGGGCCCGTCAGCCCCAGCATTTT
CASSSWARQPQHF
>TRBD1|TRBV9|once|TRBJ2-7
TGTGCCAGCAGCCCCCGGCAGGACAGGGGACGCGAGCAGTACTTC
CASSPRQDRGREQYF
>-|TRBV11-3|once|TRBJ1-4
TGTGCCAGCAGCTTAGGCTTAACCGGGACGGACGAAAAACTGTTTTTT
CASSLGLTGTDEKLFF
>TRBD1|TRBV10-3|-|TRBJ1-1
TGTGCCATCACCACTGGGGGACAGGCCAACACTGAAGCTTTCTTT
CAITTGGQANTEAFF
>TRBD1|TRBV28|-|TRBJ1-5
TGTGCCAGCAGTTTAAGCAGGGGGCGGCGGCAGCCCCAGCATTTT
CASSLSRGRRQPQHF
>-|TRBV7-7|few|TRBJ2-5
TGTGCTAGCAGCTTAGGGCCTGGTGTCGAGACCCAGTACTTC
CASSLGPGVETQYF
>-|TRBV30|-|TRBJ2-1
TGTGCCTGGAGGTTAGGGGTACATCCCAATGAGCAGTTCTTC
CAWRLGVHPNEQFF